Listed here are 16 T cell receptor beta chains from one sample, sequenced in a study of blood T cell repertoires in COVID-19. Generated by immunoSEQ multiplex PCR, the TCRdb table keeps only in-frame clones and is missing some. The data show 55,000 or so clones, over 70% seen once. The source material was peripheral blood. The source of these receptors is a man in his 60s with acute or convalescent COVID-19.

The J gene is TRBJ2-3, the V gene TRBV7-2; D is uncertain. This CDR3 is built from 13 residues. Deletions cut 1 base from V and 6 bases from J, with 8 bases between. The V gene's germline CDR1 is SGHTA and CDR2 FQGNSA. The CDR3 region has the DNA TGTGCCAGCAGCTTAGGATTCGGGGATACGCAGTATTTT. Its translation: CASSLGFGDTQYF.

This clone came up a few times. The V gene is TRBV6-5, the J gene TRBJ1-6; 11 positions agree with TRBD1. Germline assignment: CDR1 MNHEY and CDR2 SVGAGI. The CDR3 has 16 amino acids. With 0 bases clipped from V and 14 bases from J, the junction kept 9 bases outside the gene matches. In DNA form, the CDR3 reads TGTGCCAGCAGTTACTCGCGGACAGGGGGCTTAAAAACCCTCCACTTT. Protein: CASSYSRTGGLKTLHF.

The chain uses TRBV15 and TRBJ1-1, with unresolved D. Germline V CDR1 and CDR2: LNHNV, YYDKDF (reference sequence). The CDR3 is 14 residues long. V lost 5 bases, J lost 8 bases, and 18 bases lay in between. CDR3 in amino acids: CATSGRGQEVEAFF. For the CDR3, the DNA is TGTGCCACCAGCGGCCGTGGGCAGGAGGTAGAAGCTTTCTTT. Using reference TRBV15 and TRBJ1-1 for the parts outside the CDR3, the full variable domain is DAMVIQNPRYQVTQFGKPVTLSCSQTLNHNVMYWYQQKSSQAPKLLFHYYDKDFNNEADTPDNFQSRRPNTSFCFLDIRSPGLGDTAMYLCATSGRGQEVEAFFGQGTRLTVV.

The chain combines TRBV10-3 with TRBJ1-1; D gene uncertain. The V and J ends lost 0 bases and 3 bases respectively, with 11 bases between them. Germline V CDR1 and CDR2: ENHRY, SYGVKD. CDR3 length: 15 residues. CDR3: CAISESVGDHTEAFF. Here the CDR3 DNA reads TGTGCCATCAGTGAGTCCGTCGGGGATCACACTGAAGCTTTCTTT.

V usage is TRBV5-6 and J usage is TRBJ1-1; 7 nucleotides agree with TRBD1. CDR1 is SGHDT and CDR2 is YYEEEE in the germline V gene. V was pared by 3 bases and J by 1 base, with 3 bases of the junction left unmatched. The CDR3 has 14 residues. The CDR3 loop is CASSSGQANTEAFF. CDR3 bases: TGTGCCAGCAGCTCCGGACAGGCGAACACTGAAGCTTTCTTT.

The chain is built from TRBV27 and TRBJ1-6; D is perhaps TRBD1 (5 bases). Trimming took off 6 bases at V and 11 bases at J, with 14 bases between the two ends. CDR1 and CDR2 from the germline V gene are MNHEY and SMNVEV (reference sequence). CDR3 length: 13 amino acids. Here the CDR3 reads CASRQGGMTPLHF. CDR3 coding DNA: TGTGCCAGCAGGCAGGGTGGGATGACACCCCTCCACTTT.

The rearrangement joins TRBV30 to TRBJ2-5, with D uncertain. This CDR3 has 11 amino acids. The ends were cut back, 1 base at V and 5 bases at J, with 5 bases in the middle. Germline CDR1 is GTSNPN and CDR2 is SVGIG (reference sequence). The CDR3 sequence: CAWSAVETQYF. The CDR3 nucleotides are TGTGCCTGGAGTGCCGTGGAGACCCAGTACTTC.

The V gene is TRBV5-4, the J gene TRBJ2-6; 8 positions agree with TRBD2. Germline CDR1 SGHNT, CDR2 YYREEE (reference sequence). The V and J ends lost 3 bases and 0 bases, in that order; junction bases with no gene match: 11. This CDR3 has 19 residues. The CDR3 protein is CASSSLAGGLFSGANVLTF. CDR3 nucleotide sequence: TGTGCCAGCAGCTCTTTGGCGGGGGGACTTTTCTCTGGGGCCAACGTCCTGACTTTC.

V is TRBV7-3 and J is TRBJ2-5; tentative D call: TRBD2 (5 bases). With 6 bases removed from V and 5 bases from J, the gap between germline ends came to 19 bases. This CDR3 has 15 residues. Germline CDR1 SGHTA, CDR2 FQGTGA. CDR3 region: CASRSRASRGETQYF. The CDR3 DNA reads TGTGCCAGCAGGTCTCGGGCCTCACGAGGGGAGACCCAGTACTTC.

In its sample, this clone was seen a few times. The gene calls are TRBV4-2 and TRBJ1-5; 7 positions agree with TRBD1. Germline CDR1 and CDR2: LGHNA and YNFKEQ. V was pared by 0 bases and J by 3 bases, with 5 bases of the junction left unmatched. The length of the CDR3 is 16 residues. The CDR3: CASSQDSGQINQPQHF. CDR3 coding DNA: TGTGCCAGCAGCCAAGACTCGGGACAGATCAATCAGCCCCAGCATTTT.

This chain joins TRBV24-1 and TRBJ1-5, with D possibly matching TRBD1 (5 bases). V was pared by 5 bases and J by 8 bases, with 24 bases between. This CDR3 region has 17 residues. Germline V gives CDR1 KGHDR, CDR2 SFDVKD. The chain's CDR3 is CATSASGGTASREPQHF. The CDR3 DNA is TGTGCCACCAGTGCCTCGGGAGGGACGGCCTCAAGGGAGCCCCAGCATTTT.

This chain uses TRBV19 with TRBJ1-2; no clear D gene. Trimming removed 11 bases at V and 7 bases at J, with 20 bases between. This CDR3 region has 13 residues. Germline values: CDR1 LNHDA, CDR2 SQIVND (reference sequence). In nucleotides, the CDR3 is TGTGCCTCTATAGGGAGCACGAGGACTGGCTACACCTTC. This sequence encodes CASIGSTRTGYTF.

This clone was seen just once. The V call is TRBV5-1, the J call TRBJ2-7; no clear D gene. V lost 3 bases and J 2 bases, leaving 9 bases between the germline ends. The CDR3 sequence is 13 residues long. Germline assignment: CDR1 SGHRS and CDR2 YFSETQ. The CDR3 DNA reads TGCGCCAGCAGCTCAGGCTTAGCCTACGAGCAGTACTTC. This sequence encodes CASSSGLAYEQYF.

This sequence joins TRBV6-5 and TRBJ1-2; 7 positions match TRBD1. Trimming cost V 4 bases and J 8 bases; bases outside gene matches: 10. The germline V gene has CDR1 MNHEY and CDR2 SVGAGI. The CDR3 is 14 residues long. This CDR3 reads CASSSRGTVRGYTF. The CDR3, as DNA: TGTGCCAGCAGTTCCCGTGGGACAGTGCGGGGCTACACCTTC.

This chain connects TRBV2 to TRBJ2-2; 7 positions match TRBD2. The CDR3 consists of 18 residues. Looked up from germline, CDR1 is SNHLY and CDR2 is FYNNEI. V dropped 4 bases and J dropped 0; count of bases not matched to a gene: 11. DNA of the CDR3: TGTGCCAGCAGTGGACCCGTGGGGGGGTCCGCGAACACCGGGGAGCTGTTTTTT. It specifies CASSGPVGGSANTGELFF. Using reference TRBV2 and TRBJ2-2 for the parts outside the CDR3, the full variable domain is EPEVTQTPSHQVTQMGQEVILRCVPISNHLYFYWYRQILGQKVEFLVSFYNNEISEKSEIFDDQFSVERPDGSNFTLKIRSTKLEDSAMYFCASSGPVGGSANTGELFFGEGSRLTVL.

Only a few counts were recorded for this clone. V gene TRBV5-1 combines with J gene TRBJ1-1; 7 bases are a match to TRBD1. Germline-derived CDR1 and CDR2 are SGHRS and YFSETQ. This CDR3 region has 14 residues. J was trimmed by 2 bases and V by 6 bases; bases with no gene match: 7. CDR3 sequence (DNA): TGCGCCAGCAAGCCAATAGGGGGCAACACTGAAGCTTTCTTT. Protein product: CASKPIGGNTEAFF.